One sample yielded the 19 T cell receptor beta chains listed below, sequenced in a study of spatial heterogeneity in lung cancer. TCRdb independently ran MiXCR on the 5' RACE reads; one entry per CDR3 protein. The repertoire holds over 95,000 distinct CDR3 sequences, with 10% to 12% as singletons. Time point: blood at routine non-recurrence follow-up after resection. This sample comprised PBMCs, obtained at follow-up. These receptors were obtained from a female donor with early-stage non-small cell lung cancer.

This clonotype was detected a few times. The chain is built from TRBV18 and TRBJ2-3; no clear D. Per germline, CDR1 KGHSH and CDR2 LQKENI. The V end was cut by 1 base, the J end by 12 bases, with 11 bases between. The CDR3 has 12 amino acids. The CDR3 loop reads CASSPRADNQYF. CDR3 sequence (DNA): TGTGCCAGCTCACCACGGGCGGATAACCAGTATTTT.

Only a few counts were recorded for this clonotype. Here the CDR3 DNA reads TGTGCCAGCAGTAGGGGCGAGGAAAAACTGTTTTTT. This encodes CASSRGEEKLFF. The rearrangement joins TRBV27 to TRBJ1-4; D may be TRBD1 (5 bases). The CDR3 consists of 12 residues. Germline CDR1 reads MNHEY; CDR2 reads SMNVEV (reference sequence). Trimming left V 5 bases short and J 8 bases short, with 9 bases between.

This clonotype was picked up a small number of times. In DNA form, the CDR3 reads TGTGCCAGCAGCTTGGGGGGGTCCTTTAATGAAAAACTGTTTTTT. It specifies CASSLGGSFNEKLFF. This chain uses TRBV5-4 with TRBJ1-4; D perhaps matches TRBD1 (5 bases). Germline values: CDR1 SGHNT, CDR2 YYREEE (reference sequence). V lost 0 bases to trimming and J lost 4 bases, with 10 bases between them. This CDR3 contains 15 residues.

This clonotype was detected ten times or more. CDR3 residues: CASSSQGTMNTEAFF. CDR3 sequence (DNA): TGTGCCAGCAGCTCTCAGGGTACCATGAACACTGAAGCTTTCTTT. The genes are TRBV7-3 and TRBJ1-1, with D possibly matching TRBD1 (5 bases). The CDR3 runs to 15 residues. Deletions cut 4 bases from V and 0 bases from J, with 12 bases between. Germline CDR1 and CDR2: SGHTA and FQGTGA. The variable domain in full, completed from reference TRBV7-3 and TRBJ1-1, reads GAGVSQTPSNKVTEKGKYVELRCDPISGHTALYWYRQSLGQGPEFLIYFQGTGAADDSGLPNDRFFAVRPEGSVSTLKIQRTERGDSAVYLCASSSQGTMNTEAFFGQGTRLTVV.

In this sample, this clonotype turned up many times. V usage is TRBV20-1 and J usage is TRBJ1-5; D perhaps matches TRBD1 (5 bases). Looked up from germline, CDR1 is DFQATT and CDR2 is SNEGSKA (reference sequence). The CDR3 length is 14 residues. The germline V and J ends were trimmed by 6 bases and 7 bases, with 19 bases remaining between them. CDR3 residues: CSATRLPRGQPQHF. CDR3 bases: TGCAGTGCCACCCGTTTACCAAGGGGACAGCCCCAGCATTTT.

This clonotype occurred many times. This rearrangement joins TRBV6-2 or TRBV6-3 to TRBJ1-1, with D uncertain. From germline, CDR1 is MNHEY and CDR2 SVGEGT. V lost 2 bases and J 1 base, leaving 8 bases between the germline ends. The CDR3 totals 14 residues. The CDR3 bases are TGTGCCAGCAGTTACCCCCGCGCGAACACTGAAGCTTTCTTT. Protein product: CASSYPRANTEAFF.

The rearrangement joins TRBV24-1 to TRBJ2-1; 11 bases line up with TRBD2. The trim removed 6 bases at V and 7 bases at J, leaving 7 bases unmatched. The V gene's germline CDR1 is KGHDR and CDR2 SFDVKD. The CDR3 length is 15 residues. Here the CDR3 DNA reads TGTGCCACCAGTCCAACTAGCGGGAGTCGGAATGAGCAGTTCTTC. Translation: CATSPTSGSRNEQFF.

The rearrangement links TRBV20-1 to TRBJ2-1, with TRBD2 identical over 9 bases. J lost 7 bases, V lost 5 bases, and 9 bases had no gene match. Germline lookup yields CDR1 DFQATT and CDR2 SNEGSKA (reference sequence). CDR3 size: 14 residues. CDR3 sequence reads: CSAEGLAGNNEQFF. CDR3 coding DNA: TGCAGTGCTGAGGGCCTAGCGGGAAATAATGAGCAGTTCTTC.

This clonotype was seen a few times. V and J are TRBV6-2 or TRBV6-3 and TRBJ2-5; D is uncertain. The CDR3 is made up of 12 amino acids. V lost 2 bases, J lost 7 bases, and 8 bases lay in between. CDR1 is MNHEY, CDR2 SVGEGT, per germline. CDR3 residues: CASSYVERTQYF. CDR3 nucleotides: TGTGCCAGCAGTTACGTCGAGAGGACCCAGTACTTC.

This clonotype appeared many times. The J gene is TRBJ2-3, the V gene TRBV4-2; 9 bases map to TRBD2. With 4 bases clipped from V and 3 bases from J, the junction kept 11 bases outside the gene matches. CDR1 is LGHNA and CDR2 is YNFKEQ in the germline V gene. This CDR3 is built from 17 residues. As DNA, the CDR3 is TGTGCCAGCAGCCCCAAGGCAGGTACTAGCGGGACAGATACGCAGTATTTT. Protein: CASSPKAGTSGTDTQYF.

In this sample, this clonotype turned up many times. The chain links TRBV7-8 to TRBJ1-1; D not resolved. The CDR3 contains 13 residues. Germline loops: CDR1 SGHVS, CDR2 FQNEAQ. V dropped 3 bases and J dropped 6 bases, with 11 bases sitting between them. CDR3 loop: CASSFRVSAEAFF. The DNA for the CDR3 is TGTGCCAGCAGCTTCCGGGTCTCCGCTGAAGCTTTCTTT.

This clonotype was detected a few times. This chain uses TRBV29-1 with TRBJ2-5; no clear D. V lost 4 bases to trimming and J lost 0 bases, with 9 bases between them. Germline V gene sequence: CDR1 SQVTM, CDR2 ANQGSEA. This CDR3 comprises 13 residues. CDR3 amino acids: CSVVPSNQETQYF. The DNA of the CDR3 is TGCAGCGTTGTGCCGTCTAACCAAGAGACCCAGTACTTC.

The V call is TRBV28, the J call TRBJ1-5; D might be TRBD1 (5 bases). Germline CDR1 is MDHEN and CDR2 is SYDVKM. CDR3 length: 16 amino acids. The V and J ends lost 5 bases and 7 bases respectively, with 21 bases between them. The CDR3 DNA reads TGTGCCAGCAGTGTTAACCAGGGAGGATTTGGACAGCCCCAGCATTTT. Translation gives CASSVNQGGFGQPQHF.

This clonotype was detected only a few times. This chain uses TRBV18 with TRBJ2-1; 10 nucleotides align to TRBD2. J lost 4 bases, V lost 5 bases, and 8 bases had no gene match. The CDR3 length is 16 residues. In germline, CDR1 is KGHSH, CDR2 LQKENI. CDR3 protein: CASSSSGSGGYNEQFF. The CDR3 coding sequence is TGTGCCAGCTCATCCTCCGGTAGCGGGGGGTACAATGAGCAGTTCTTC.

V usage is TRBV7-2 and J usage is TRBJ2-7; D possibly corresponds to TRBD2 (6 bases). The germline V gene has CDR1 SGHTA and CDR2 FQGNSA. The V gene lost 5 bases and the J gene lost 3 bases, with 11 bases spanning the gap. The CDR3 is 13 residues long. The CDR3 sequence: CASSRDFHYEQYF. CDR3 nucleotides: TGTGCCAGCAGCAGGGACTTCCACTACGAGCAGTACTTC.

This CDR3 reads CASRGDTDTQYF. The DNA for the CDR3 is TGTGCCAGCAGGGGGGACACAGATACGCAGTATTTT. This sequence joins TRBV2 and TRBJ2-3, with D perhaps TRBD1 or TRBD2 (5 bases each). The germline CDR1 and CDR2 sequences are SNHLY and FYNNEI. This CDR3 comprises 12 residues. Deletions cut 6 bases from V and 2 bases from J, with 6 bases between.

This clonotype was seen repeatedly, ten times or more. This chain joins TRBV5-1 and TRBJ2-1, with D possibly TRBD2 on 5 matching bases. CDR1 SGHRS and CDR2 YFSETQ come from the germline V gene. Trimming took off 0 bases at V and 6 bases at J, with 10 bases between the two ends. The CDR3 has 14 amino acids. CDR3 in amino acids: CASSLARAGNEQFF. For the CDR3, the DNA is TGCGCCAGCAGCTTGGCCCGGGCGGGCAATGAGCAGTTCTTC. Complete variable domain (other parts from reference TRBV5-1 and TRBJ2-1): KAGVTQTPRYLIKTRGQQVTLSCSPISGHRSVSWYQQTPGQGLQFLFEYFSETQRNKGNFPGRFSGRQFSNSRSEMNVSTLELGDSALYLCASSLARAGNEQFFGPGTRLTVL.

This clonotype was counted a single time. J is TRBJ2-5 and V is TRBV7-2, with a possible D match to TRBD2 (7 bases). V shed 1 base and J shed 7 bases, with 13 bases lying between them. This CDR3 spans 14 amino acids. Germline V gene sequence: CDR1 SGHTA, CDR2 FQGNSA. CDR3 in amino acids: CASSLVGGRGTQYF. In nucleotides, the CDR3 is TGTGCCAGCAGCTTAGTCGGGGGGCGTGGGACCCAGTACTTC.

The table lists this clonotype with a few counts. V is TRBV14 and J is TRBJ2-1; no clear D. Germline CDR1 SGHDN, CDR2 FVKESK. Trimming took 1 base from V and 2 from J, leaving 12 bases between them. CDR3 length equals 16 residues. Here the CDR3 DNA reads TGTGCCAGCAGCCAAGGGGTCGTTACAACCTACAATGAGCAGTTCTTC. Protein: CASSQGVVTTYNEQFF.